This TCR beta chain is from a study of identical twins. CDR1 is KGHSH and CDR2 is LQKENI in the germline V gene. The CDR3 length is 15 residues. Unique molecular identifiers were present on the cDNA, and a universal primer site came from template switching. MiXCR, run by TCRdb on the 5' RACE reads, gives a single entry per CDR3 protein. The profile shows 1,800,000 or so distinct CDR3 sequences, less than 35% of them singletons. A note on this clonotype: Its matching antigen is unknown. One junction end does not reproduce the germline sequence, and a read error may be involved.

Regarding the study as a whole: The study found that models underestimated out-of-frame TCR alpha sharing in monozygotic twins. A lower insertion count was a feature of abundant cord blood beta clonotypes, with no such feature in memory repertoires.

Only healthy Caucasians were included as donors. V gene TRBV18 combines with J gene TRBJ2-5; 7 nucleotides agree with TRBD2. The sample was cord blood. The receptor was isolated from a newborn girl in good health. The CDR3 loop reads CASSPGRGIQETRYF. In DNA, the CDR3 is TGTGCCAGCTCACCGGGGCGGGGGATCCAAGAGACCCGGTACTTC.